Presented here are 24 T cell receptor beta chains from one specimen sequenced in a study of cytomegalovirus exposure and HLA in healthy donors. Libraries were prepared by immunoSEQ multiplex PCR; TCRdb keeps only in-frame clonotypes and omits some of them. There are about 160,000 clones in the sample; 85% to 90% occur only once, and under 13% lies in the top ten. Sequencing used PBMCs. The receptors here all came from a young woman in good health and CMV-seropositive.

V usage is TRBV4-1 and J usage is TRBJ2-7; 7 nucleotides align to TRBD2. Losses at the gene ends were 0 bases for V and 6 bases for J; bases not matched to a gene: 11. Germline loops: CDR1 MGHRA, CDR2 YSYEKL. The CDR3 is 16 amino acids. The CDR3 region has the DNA TGCGCCAGCAGCCAAGATTGGACTAGGCGGTCTGGCGAGCAGTACTTC. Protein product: CASSQDWTRRSGEQYF.

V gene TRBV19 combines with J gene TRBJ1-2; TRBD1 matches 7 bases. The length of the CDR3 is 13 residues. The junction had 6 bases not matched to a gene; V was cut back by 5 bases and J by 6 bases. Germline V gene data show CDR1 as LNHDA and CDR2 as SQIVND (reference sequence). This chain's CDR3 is CASSFQTGNGYTF. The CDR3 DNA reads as TGTGCCAGTAGTTTTCAGACAGGGAATGGCTACACCTTC.

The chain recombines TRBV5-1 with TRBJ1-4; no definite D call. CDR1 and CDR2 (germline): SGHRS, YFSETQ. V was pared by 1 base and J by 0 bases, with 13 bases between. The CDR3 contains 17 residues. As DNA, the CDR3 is TGCGCCAGCAGCTTGAGGCCGGGAAGAGCAACTAATGAAAAACTGTTTTTT. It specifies CASSLRPGRATNEKLFF.

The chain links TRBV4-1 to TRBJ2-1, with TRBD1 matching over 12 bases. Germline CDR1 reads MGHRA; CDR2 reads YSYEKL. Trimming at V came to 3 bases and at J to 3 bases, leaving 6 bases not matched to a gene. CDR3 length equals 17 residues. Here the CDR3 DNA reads TGCGCCAGCAGCCAGGTGGGACAGGGGGCTAACTACAATGAGCAGTTCTTC. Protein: CASSQVGQGANYNEQFF.

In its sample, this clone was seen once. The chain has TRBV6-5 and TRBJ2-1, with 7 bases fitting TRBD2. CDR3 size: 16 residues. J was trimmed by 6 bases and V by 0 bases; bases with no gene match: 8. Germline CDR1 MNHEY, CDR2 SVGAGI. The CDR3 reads CASSYSWAGASNEQFF. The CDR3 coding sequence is TGTGCCAGCAGTTACTCGTGGGCGGGAGCTAGCAATGAGCAGTTCTTC.

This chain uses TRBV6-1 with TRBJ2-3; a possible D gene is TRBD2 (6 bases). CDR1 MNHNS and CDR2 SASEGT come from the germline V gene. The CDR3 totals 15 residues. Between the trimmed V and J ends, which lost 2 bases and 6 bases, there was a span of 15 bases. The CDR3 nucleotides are TGTGCCAGCAGTGAAAGGGGAGGTCATCCGGATACGCAGTATTTT. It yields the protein CASSERGGHPDTQYF.

The CDR3 DNA sequence: TGTGCCAGCAGTTCCGGGACATCTCTTTCCGAGCAGTACTTC. This encodes CASSSGTSLSEQYF. This chain uses TRBV6-5 with TRBJ2-7, with D perhaps TRBD1 (6 bases). This CDR3 has 14 amino acids. The V gene lost 4 bases and the J gene lost 6 bases, with 16 bases spanning the gap. The germline CDR1 and CDR2 sequences are MNHEY and SVGAGI.

The CDR3 region has the DNA TGTGCCAGCAGTGTTCATAGCGGGAGTAACAATGAGCAGTTCTTC. Translation: CASSVHSGSNNEQFF. The chain joins TRBV28 to TRBJ2-1, with TRBD2 matching 9 bases. Germline V gives CDR1 MDHEN, CDR2 SYDVKM. There are 15 residues in the CDR3. Losses at the gene ends were 5 bases for V and 5 bases for J; bases not matched to a gene: 7.

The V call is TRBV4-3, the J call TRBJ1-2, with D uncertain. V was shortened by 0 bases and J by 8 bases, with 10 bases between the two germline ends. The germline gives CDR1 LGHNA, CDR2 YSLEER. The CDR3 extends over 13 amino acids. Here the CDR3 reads CASSQETGSGYTF. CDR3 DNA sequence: TGCGCCAGCAGCCAAGAGACGGGAAGCGGCTACACCTTC.

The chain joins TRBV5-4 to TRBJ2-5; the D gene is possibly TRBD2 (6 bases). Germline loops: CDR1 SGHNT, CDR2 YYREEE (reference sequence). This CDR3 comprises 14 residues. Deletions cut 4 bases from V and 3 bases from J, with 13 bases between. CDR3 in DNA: TGTGCCAGCAGCCGACTCGCGGGGAAAGAGACCCAGTACTTC. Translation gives CASSRLAGKETQYF.

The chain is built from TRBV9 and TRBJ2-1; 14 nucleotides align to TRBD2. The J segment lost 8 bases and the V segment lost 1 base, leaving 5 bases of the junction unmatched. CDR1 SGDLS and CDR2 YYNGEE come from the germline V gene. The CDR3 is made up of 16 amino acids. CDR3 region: CASSVSGTSGRDEQFF. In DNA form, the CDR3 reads TGTGCCAGCAGCGTATCCGGGACTAGCGGGAGAGATGAGCAGTTCTTC.

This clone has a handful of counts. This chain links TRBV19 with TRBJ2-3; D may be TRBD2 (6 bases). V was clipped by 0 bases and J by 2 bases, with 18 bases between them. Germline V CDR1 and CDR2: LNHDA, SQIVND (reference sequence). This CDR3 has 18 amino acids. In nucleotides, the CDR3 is TGTGCCAGTAGTATAGATCCCCCCCCCGGGGGATACACAGATACGCAGTATTTT. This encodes CASSIDPPPGGYTDTQYF.

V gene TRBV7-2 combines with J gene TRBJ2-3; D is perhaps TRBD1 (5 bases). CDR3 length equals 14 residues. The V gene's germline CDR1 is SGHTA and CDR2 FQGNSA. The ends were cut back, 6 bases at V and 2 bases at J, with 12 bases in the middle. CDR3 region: CASRFRVSTDTQYF. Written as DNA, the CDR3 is TGTGCCAGCAGATTCAGGGTATCCACAGATACGCAGTATTTT.

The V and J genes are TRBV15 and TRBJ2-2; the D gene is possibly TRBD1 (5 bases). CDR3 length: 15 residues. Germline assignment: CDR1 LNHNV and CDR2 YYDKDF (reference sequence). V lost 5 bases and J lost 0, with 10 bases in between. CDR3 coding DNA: TGTGCCACCAGCTCCAGGGCCTCGAACACCGGGGAGCTGTTTTTT. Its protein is CATSSRASNTGELFF.

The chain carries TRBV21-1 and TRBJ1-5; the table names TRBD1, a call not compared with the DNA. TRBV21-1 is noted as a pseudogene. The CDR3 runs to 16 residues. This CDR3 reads CASSKQRTNSNQPQHF. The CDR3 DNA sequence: TGTGCCAGCAGTAAACAAAGGACAAATAGCAATCAGCCCCAGCATTTT.

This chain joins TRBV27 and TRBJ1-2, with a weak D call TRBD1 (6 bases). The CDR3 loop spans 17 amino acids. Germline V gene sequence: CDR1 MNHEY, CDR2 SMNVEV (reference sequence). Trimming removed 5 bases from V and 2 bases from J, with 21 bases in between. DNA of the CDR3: TGTGCCAGCAGTCCCAAAACCGGGACATCTAGGAACTATGGCTACACCTTC. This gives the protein CASSPKTGTSRNYGYTF.

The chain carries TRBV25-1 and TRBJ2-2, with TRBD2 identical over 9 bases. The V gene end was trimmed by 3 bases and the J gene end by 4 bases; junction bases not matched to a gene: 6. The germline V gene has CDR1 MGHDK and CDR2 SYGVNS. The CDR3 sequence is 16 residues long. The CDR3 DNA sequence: TGTGCCAGCAGTGATTCTAGCGGGACAATCACCGGGGAGCTGTTTTTT. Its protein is CASSDSSGTITGELFF.

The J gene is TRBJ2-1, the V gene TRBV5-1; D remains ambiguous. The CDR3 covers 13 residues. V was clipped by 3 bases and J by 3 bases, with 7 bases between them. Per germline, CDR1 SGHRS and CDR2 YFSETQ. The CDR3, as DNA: TGCGCCAGCAGCTCACAGCTCTACAATGAGCAGTTCTTC. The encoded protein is CASSSQLYNEQFF.

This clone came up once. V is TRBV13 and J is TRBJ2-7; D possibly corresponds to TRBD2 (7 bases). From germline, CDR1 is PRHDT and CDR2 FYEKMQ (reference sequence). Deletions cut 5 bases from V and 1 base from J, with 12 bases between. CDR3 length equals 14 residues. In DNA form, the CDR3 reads TGTGCCAGCAGCACTGGGGGGGCGTCCTACGAGCAGTACTTC. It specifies CASSTGGASYEQYF.

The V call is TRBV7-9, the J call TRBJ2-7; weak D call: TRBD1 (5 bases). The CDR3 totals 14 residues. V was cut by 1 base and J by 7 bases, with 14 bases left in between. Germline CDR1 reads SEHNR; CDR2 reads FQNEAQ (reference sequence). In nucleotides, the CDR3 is TGTGCCAGCAGCTTAGTCGGATCAGGGCGGGAGCAGTACTTC. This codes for CASSLVGSGREQYF.

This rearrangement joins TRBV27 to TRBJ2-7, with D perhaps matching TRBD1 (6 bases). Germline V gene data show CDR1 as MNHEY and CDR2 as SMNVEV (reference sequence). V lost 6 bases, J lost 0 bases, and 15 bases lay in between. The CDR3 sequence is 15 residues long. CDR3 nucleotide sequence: TGTGCCAGCAGCGACGGACAGTATTACTCCTACGAGCAGTACTTC. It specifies CASSDGQYYSYEQYF.

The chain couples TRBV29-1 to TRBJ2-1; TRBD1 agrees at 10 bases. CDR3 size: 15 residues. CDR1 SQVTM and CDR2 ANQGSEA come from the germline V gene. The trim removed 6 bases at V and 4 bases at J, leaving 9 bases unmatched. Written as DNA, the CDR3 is TGCAGCGTCGTTCCGGGACAGGGGTATTACAATGAGCAGTTCTTC. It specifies CSVVPGQGYYNEQFF.

The CDR3 nucleotides read TGCGCCAGCAGCTCAGGGGAAACCGGGGAGCTGTTTTTT. It specifies CASSSGETGELFF. The V and J genes are TRBV5-1 and TRBJ2-2; tentatively, D is TRBD1 (6 bases). The CDR3 length is 13 residues. The ends were cut back, 3 bases at V and 5 bases at J, with 8 bases in the middle. Germline loops: CDR1 SGHRS, CDR2 YFSETQ.

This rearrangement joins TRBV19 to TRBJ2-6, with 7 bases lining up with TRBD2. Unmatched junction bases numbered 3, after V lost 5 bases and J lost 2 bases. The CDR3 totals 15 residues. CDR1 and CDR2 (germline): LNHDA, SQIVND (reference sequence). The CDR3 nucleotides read TGTGCCAGTAGTGCTCGGGGGGCTGGGGCCAACGTCCTGACTTTC. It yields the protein CASSARGAGANVLTF.